This section outlines one T cell receptor beta chain sequence together with its context. The antigen it recognizes is unknown. No much larger clonotype is one base removed from it; base qualities were not supplied. The High Capacity cDNA Reverse Transcription Kit was used to reverse transcribe all of the isolated RNA, meaning that expressed TCRB transcripts were what got sequenced. For stem cell-like memory T cell samples, survey-depth immunoSEQ sequencing was used, averaging around 1 million total reads per sample. After sorted cells were lysed in RLT buffer, RNA was extracted with DNase-treated RNeasy Micro or Mini kits, with the choice depending on cell number. Each cell subset was processed on its own to prevent cross-contamination, while patient and healthy donor samples were processed together. TCRB sequences were amplified from cDNA with the immunoSEQ multiplex PCR, producing 87-bp fragments spanning the CDR3 region. Sequencing of the amplicons was done on the Illumina HiSeq platform. The paper's processing steps were these. PCR bias was corrected computationally using synthetic template baselines, and reads within Hamming distance 2 were collapsed, with unmergeable singletons discarded. Reads were aligned against IMGT to assign V, D and J genes, CDR3 length and insertions or deletions at six rearrangement sites. Within each subset, clonotype counts were normalized to sorted cell number, after which true diversity and Gini coefficients were computed with the tcR R package. Repertoire sharing was quantified using the overlap coefficient calculated on TCRB nucleotide sequences. TCRdb stores this immuneACCESS table with in-frame sequences only. Part of the clones is absent; in the studies checked, under half of the shortfall reflects unresolved V genes, and no reason is known for the rest. The DNA was the basis for D and trimming; V, J and clone size are from that table. The table for this sample lists about 14,000 clones; roughly 67% of them were counted only once. 0.55% to 0.65% of the sample is held by the ten biggest clonotypes.

From the cysteine through the phenylalanine, the CDR3 covers 15 amino acids. The sequence is cut down to CDR3 DNA, 45 bases in frame from base 1. Based on the germline V gene, the CDR1 and CDR2 sequences are SGHVS and FQNEAQ. From each donor, a single peripheral blood sample of 100 to 150 mL on average was drawn into heparinised tubes. A BD FACSAria II and a panel including CD45RO, CCR7, CD25, CD127, CD95 and CD27 were used to sort naive, central memory, regulatory and stem cell-like memory CD4+ T cells. Every sorted population had a purity above 98%. PBMCs were isolated immediately by Lymphoprep density gradient centrifugation and stained directly without culture. So that batch effects would be minimized, each experiment stained and sorted samples in pairs, pairing one healthy donor with one patient. This sample stems from a study of beta chain features in type 1 diabetes (dated by TCRdb to about 2018). Turning to the overall study: Mean age, gender distribution, total cell number and subset yield did not differ between patients and healthy donors. A total of 90 million to 130 million sorted cells were examined across all samples, and a strong correlation was observed between cell number per subset and RNA yield. Regulatory and stem cell-like memory subsets were isolated from only 8 patients and about eight healthy donors, whereas naive and central memory subsets came from all 30 or so donors. The study compared the TCRB repertoires of sorted circulating CD4+ T cell subsets in recently diagnosed type 1 diabetes patients with those in matched healthy donors.

What the research found in general, with its limitations: Because the HLA sub-analyses included only small numbers of individuals, any influence of HLA type on TCRB rearrangement was left unresolved. Type 1 diabetes patients showed a moderate but significant shortening of TCRB CDR3 length in all four CD4+ subsets. Naive, central memory and regulatory TCRB repertoires appeared to be more alike among patients than among healthy donors. Sequencing cDNA rather than genomic DNA could over-represent highly expressing activated cells, although activation and CD3 levels did not differ between groups. PCR might favor shorter templates, but patient and control samples were amplified and corrected together, so any skew would affect both groups equally. At VDJ recombination sites, type 1 diabetes patients had fewer insertions and more deleted nucleotides, which implies abnormalities in thymic rearrangement.

The V and J genes are TRBV7-8 and TRBJ2-5; 10 middle bases align to TRBD1. The tail of the sequence fits TRBJ2-7 better, so the J call may be wrong. The source of this sequence is a woman under 30 with type 1 diabetes. The sequenced material came from stem cell memory CD4+ T cells from blood. This sample's cell subset or site label indicates: stem cell-like memory CD4+ T cells. The base sequence is TGTGCCAGCAGCTTAGATCCGACAGGGGGCCTCGAGCAGTACTTC. Its coded protein is CASSLDPTGGLEQYF.